This record looks at one TCR beta chain sequence and its context. This CDR3 has 17 amino acids. This specimen belongs to a study of blood T cell repertoires in COVID-19. Study in general: The study drew acute and convalescent COVID-19 samples from the United States, Italy and Spain.

In the study's own analysis: Amplified reference gene primers provided the basis for estimating nucleated cell counts. Assay used: immunoSEQ multiplex PCR; TCRdb lists only in-frame clones, some missing. That table furnishes V, J and clone size, whereas the DNA furnished D and trimming. Seen here are roughly 250,000 clones, roughly four fifths observed once, and the top ten hold around 12%. This receptor was identified in a woman aged 55-69 years with active or convalescent COVID-19. The J gene is TRBJ2-1, the V gene TRBV12-1; the table's D call, TRBD1, was not checked against the DNA. TRBV12-1 is reported as a pseudogene. The sequencing sample was made of peripheral blood. CDR3 sequence: CASSFSRTGARHGEQFF. Here the CDR3 DNA reads TGTGCCAGCAGCTTCTCCCGGACAGGGGCCCGTCACGGTGAGCAGTTCTTC.